This TCR beta chain was sequenced for a study of control samples from healthy donors and cancer patients. TCRdb's table, derived via immunoSEQ multiplex PCR, lists solely in-frame clones and lacks some. This sample has roughly 120,000 clones, with 93% found just once. The V gene's germline CDR1 is LGHDT and CDR2 YNNKEL (reference sequence). This CDR3 is built from 18 residues. V lost 6 bases, J lost 0 bases, and 22 bases lay in between. The chain is built from TRBV3-1 (or the pseudogene TRBV3-2) and TRBJ2-3; TRBD2 might be the D (5 bases). The sequenced sample was blood. This receptor was identified in a man aged 30 to 39 in good health. CDR3 DNA sequence: TGTGCCAGCAGTCCACGGCCGGGGATGGACGAGAGCACAGATACGCAGTATTTT. This sequence encodes CASSPRPGMDESTDTQYF.